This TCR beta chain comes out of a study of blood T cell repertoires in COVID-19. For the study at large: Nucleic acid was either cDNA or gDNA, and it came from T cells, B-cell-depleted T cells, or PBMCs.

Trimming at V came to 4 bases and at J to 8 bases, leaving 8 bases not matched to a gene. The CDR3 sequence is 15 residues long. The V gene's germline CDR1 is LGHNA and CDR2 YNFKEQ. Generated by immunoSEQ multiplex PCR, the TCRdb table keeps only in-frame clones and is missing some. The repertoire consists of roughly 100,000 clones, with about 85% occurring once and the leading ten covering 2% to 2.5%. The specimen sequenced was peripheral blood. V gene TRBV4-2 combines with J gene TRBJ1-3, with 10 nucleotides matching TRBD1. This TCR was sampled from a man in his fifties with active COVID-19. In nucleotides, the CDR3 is TGTGCCAGCAGCCCATCCGAAGGGACAGGGGACACCATATATTTT. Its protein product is CASSPSEGTGDTIYF.